The 2 T cell receptor beta chains in this list originate from one sample, sequenced in a study of OX40 agonist ivuxolimab in advanced cancers. Clones were sequenced by immunoSEQ multiplex PCR, and TCRdb holds only the in-frame ones, with some missing. In the table there are around 26,000 clones, around nine tenths of which are singletons. This specimen consisted of CD4+ or CD8+ T cells sorted from blood, obtained in a trial of the OX40 agonist ivuxolimab. The receptor set was obtained from an adult with an advanced solid tumor such as melanoma, head and neck, liver or kidney cancer.

In its sample, this clone ranks as medium-sized. The chain employs TRBV7-9 and TRBJ1-1, with D possibly matching TRBD1 (5 bases). Trimming left V 5 bases short and J 1 base short, with 14 bases between. The CDR3 has 15 amino acids. The V gene's germline CDR1 is SEHNR and CDR2 FQNEAQ (reference sequence). The CDR3 region has the DNA TGTGCCAGCAGCACGGCAGGGAGCGGGAACACTGAAGCTTTCTTT. This codes for CASSTAGSGNTEAFF.

This clone has more than one count but fewer than ten. The chain carries TRBV6-6 and TRBJ2-6, with unresolved D. The V end lost 7 bases, the J end lost 7 bases, and 5 bases lay between the germline ends. This CDR3 contains 11 residues. Germline V CDR1 and CDR2: MNHNY, SVGAGI (reference sequence). DNA for the CDR3: TGTGCCAGCACGGGTGCCAACGTCCTGACTTTC. Translated: CASTGANVLTF.